Shown below are 21 T cell receptor beta chains from a single sample sequenced in a study of control samples from healthy donors and cancer patients. Only in-frame clones appear in the TCRdb table, and some are missing; sequencing was by immunoSEQ multiplex PCR. The sample holds about 120,000 clones, around nine tenths seen once. Sequencing was carried out using blood. The receptors here all came from a man in his thirties or forties in good health.

The chain is built from TRBV5-1 and TRBJ1-2; D gene unclear. The CDR3 sequence is 13 residues long. V lost 4 bases to trimming and J lost 8 bases, with 15 bases between them. Germline assignment: CDR1 SGHRS and CDR2 YFSETQ. The CDR3 protein is CASSPQPGEGYTF. CDR3 nucleotides: TGCGCCAGCAGCCCACAACCCGGGGAGGGCTACACCTTC.

V is TRBV30 and J is TRBJ2-3, with TRBD2 matching over 9 bases. V gave up 0 bases and J gave up 1 base; unmatched junction bases: 5. The V gene's germline CDR1 is GTSNPN and CDR2 SVGIG (reference sequence). The CDR3 contains 16 residues. The CDR3 here is CAWSVGGGVRTDTQYF. The CDR3 DNA is TGTGCCTGGAGTGTAGGCGGGGGGGTGCGCACAGATACGCAGTATTTT.

The rearrangement joins TRBV29-1 to TRBJ1-6; 7 bases are shared with TRBD1. The CDR3 has 14 residues. The germline gives CDR1 SQVTM, CDR2 ANQGSEA. The V segment lost 0 bases and the J segment 8 bases; nucleotides outside the gene matches: 4. CDR3 protein: CSVEDRQGDSPLHF. CDR3 DNA: TGCAGCGTTGAAGATCGGCAGGGGGATTCACCCCTCCACTTT.

The J gene is TRBJ1-4, the V gene TRBV18, with a weak D call TRBD1 (5 bases). Per the germline V gene, CDR1 is KGHSH and CDR2 is LQKENI. V lost 6 bases to trimming and J lost 8 bases, with 16 bases between them. This CDR3 has 14 amino acids. The CDR3: CASSSRAGEEKLFF. The CDR3 DNA follows: TGTGCCAGCTCTTCCAGGGCAGGCGAGGAAAAACTGTTTTTT.

The V and J genes are TRBV5-8 and TRBJ1-1, with 7 bases identical to TRBD1. The germline V gene encodes CDR1 SGHTS and CDR2 YDEGEE. The J segment lost 6 bases and the V segment lost 0 bases, leaving 5 bases of the junction unmatched. The CDR3 is made up of 14 amino acids. The CDR3 region is CASSLVGTASEAFF. As DNA, the CDR3 is TGTGCCAGCAGCTTGGTTGGGACAGCCTCTGAAGCTTTCTTT.

V usage is TRBV7-9 and J usage is TRBJ2-2; no clear D gene. Trimming took 2 bases from V and 1 from J, leaving 14 bases between them. Germline lookup yields CDR1 SEHNR and CDR2 FQNEAQ (reference sequence). The CDR3 is 17 amino acids. DNA for the CDR3: TGTGCCAGCAGCTTAAATCGGGCGATTCGGAACACCGGGGAGCTGTTTTTT. Its protein product is CASSLNRAIRNTGELFF.

The CDR3 spells CASSNGPRNTGELFF. CDR3 DNA: TGTGCCAGCAGCAACGGACCGAGGAACACCGGGGAGCTGTTTTTT. The rearrangement links TRBV7-3 to TRBJ2-2; D call uncertain. V shed 5 bases and J shed 1 base, with 11 bases lying between them. In germline, CDR1 is SGHTA, CDR2 FQGTGA. The CDR3 runs to 15 residues.

This clone was seen more than once but under ten times. The CDR3 DNA sequence: TGTGCCAGCGCTTGGGGAGGCAATCAGCCCCAGCATTTT. This encodes CASAWGGNQPQHF. This sequence joins TRBV12-3 or TRBV12-4 and TRBJ1-5; D is undetermined. Trimming took 8 bases from V and 2 from J, leaving 10 bases between them. The CDR3 extends over 13 amino acids.

The V and J genes are TRBV7-9 and TRBJ1-2; D is unclear. The CDR3 loop spans 13 amino acids. V lost 5 bases, J lost 2 bases, and 9 bases lay in between. Germline CDR1 is SEHNR and CDR2 is FQNEAQ (reference sequence). CDR3 loop: CASSQEGNYGYTF. CDR3 in DNA: TGTGCCAGCAGCCAAGAGGGAAACTATGGCTACACCTTC.

This chain links TRBV5-1 with TRBJ2-3; 10 bases match TRBD1. V shed 6 bases, J shed 8 bases, and the junction held 9 bases outside the gene matches. Germline loops: CDR1 SGHRS, CDR2 YFSETQ. This CDR3 has 14 residues. The CDR3 coding sequence is TGCGCCAGCACCTCCGGGACAGGGGAGGGTACGCAGTATTTT. Translation: CASTSGTGEGTQYF.

The chain links TRBV5-6 to TRBJ2-3, with 9 bases lining up with TRBD1. The CDR3 is made up of 16 amino acids. Trimming removed 0 bases from V and 3 bases from J; junction bases left unmatched: 5. CDR1 and CDR2 from the germline V gene are SGHDT and YYEEEE. The CDR3 DNA reads TGTGCCAGCAGCTTGGGGATGGGACAGGGTACAGATACGCAGTATTTT. Protein: CASSLGMGQGTDTQYF. Full variable domain (remainder filled in from reference TRBV5-6 and TRBJ2-3): DAGVTQSPTHLIKTRGQQVTLRCSPKSGHDTVSWYQQALGQGPQFIFQYYEEEERQRGNFPDRFSGHQFPNYSSELNVNALLLGDSALYLCASSLGMGQGTDTQYFGPGTRLTVL.

The V and J genes are TRBV10-3 and TRBJ1-6, with 8 bases that match TRBD1. Germline V CDR1 and CDR2: ENHRY, SYGVKD. Losses at the gene ends were 0 bases for V and 7 bases for J; bases not matched to a gene: 5. The CDR3 loop spans 16 amino acids. The CDR3 DNA is TGTGCCATCAGTGAGTCCGGGACAGGAGCCAATTCACCCCTCCACTTT. It encodes CAISESGTGANSPLHF.

The chain joins TRBV7-9 to TRBJ1-1; TRBD1 aligns across 8 bases. Germline values: CDR1 SEHNR, CDR2 FQNEAQ (reference sequence). The V gene end was trimmed by 5 bases and the J gene end by 3 bases; junction bases not matched to a gene: 8. The CDR3 totals 15 residues. The CDR3 DNA reads TGTGCCAGCAGCCCCCAGACAGGGGCGGACACTGAAGCTTTCTTT. This sequence encodes CASSPQTGADTEAFF.

The J gene is TRBJ1-4, the V gene TRBV4-1; the D gene is possibly TRBD1 (5 bases). V was clipped by 0 bases and J by 7 bases, with 15 bases between them. The germline V gene encodes CDR1 MGHRA and CDR2 YSYEKL. The CDR3 is made up of 16 amino acids. The CDR3 nucleotides are TGCGCCAGCAGCCAAGATCTGTGGGGCAGTACTGAAAAACTGTTTTTT. This encodes CASSQDLWGSTEKLFF.

The chain links TRBV18 to TRBJ1-2; possible D gene TRBD1, 6 bases. The CDR3 covers 14 residues. Trimming pared 3 bases from V and 4 bases from J, leaving 12 bases between. The V gene's germline CDR1 is KGHSH and CDR2 LQKENI. The CDR3 reads CASSPSGGLYGYTF. CDR3 bases: TGTGCCAGCTCACCCAGCGGGGGCCTCTATGGCTACACCTTC. Full variable domain (outside the CDR3, taken from reference TRBV18 and TRBJ1-2): NAGVMQNPRHLVRRRGQEARLRCSPMKGHSHVYWYRQLPEEGLKFMVYLQKENIIDESGMPKERFSAEFPKEGPSILRIQQVVRGDSAAYFCASSPSGGLYGYTFGSGTRLTVV.

This chain connects TRBV3-1 (or the pseudogene TRBV3-2) to TRBJ1-6; 9 bases line up with TRBD1. The length of the CDR3 is 17 residues. Losses at the gene ends were 2 bases for V and 1 base for J; bases not matched to a gene: 3. Germline-derived CDR1 and CDR2 are LGHDT and YNNKEL (reference sequence). CDR3 residues: CASSQPGTGSYNSPLHF. The CDR3 bases are TGTGCCAGCAGCCAACCCGGGACAGGGTCCTATAATTCACCCCTCCACTTT.

A single count supports this clone. The chain is built from TRBV11-3 and TRBJ2-7; D uncertain. CDR3 size: 13 residues. The V and J ends lost 2 bases and 4 bases respectively, with 9 bases between them. Germline loops: CDR1 SGHNT, CDR2 YENEEA. The CDR3 reads CASSLNPRYEQYF. DNA for the CDR3: TGTGCCAGCAGCTTAAATCCCAGGTACGAGCAGTACTTC.

This clone was counted once. The chain recombines TRBV7-8 with TRBJ2-7, with a tentative D call TRBD2 (5 bases). The ends were cut back, 6 bases at V and 2 bases at J, with 11 bases in the middle. From germline, CDR1 is SGHVS and CDR2 FQNEAQ. This CDR3 is built from 13 residues. CDR3 loop: CASSLATAYEQYV. CDR3 sequence (DNA): TGTGCCAGCAGTCTAGCCACAGCCTACGAGCAGTACGTC.

The chain carries TRBV29-1 and TRBJ1-1, with 8 positions matching TRBD1. Germline trimming cut 6 bases from V and 5 bases from J; bases unmatched to any gene: 8. Germline V gives CDR1 SQVTM, CDR2 ANQGSEA. The CDR3 covers 13 residues. For the CDR3, the DNA is TGCAGCGTAGGGACAGGCGGAGGGACTGAAGCTTTCTTT. This codes for CSVGTGGGTEAFF.

The chain uses TRBV19 and TRBJ1-4, with TRBD1 matching over 7 bases. With V trimmed by 10 bases and J by 0 bases, 2 bases remained unmatched. The CDR3 is made up of 13 amino acids. Germline loops: CDR1 LNHDA, CDR2 SQIVND (reference sequence). The CDR3 nucleotides are TGTGCCACAGGGGGACCAACTAATGAAAAACTGTTTTTT. It specifies CATGGPTNEKLFF.

The genes are TRBV7-2 and TRBJ2-3; no definite D call. The CDR3 has 11 amino acids. Trimming shortened V by 5 bases and J by 2 bases, and 2 bases separated the two germline ends. Germline-derived CDR1 and CDR2 are SGHTA and FQGNSA. Here the CDR3 reads CASSHTDTQYF. CDR3 bases: TGTGCCAGCAGCCACACAGATACGCAGTATTTT.